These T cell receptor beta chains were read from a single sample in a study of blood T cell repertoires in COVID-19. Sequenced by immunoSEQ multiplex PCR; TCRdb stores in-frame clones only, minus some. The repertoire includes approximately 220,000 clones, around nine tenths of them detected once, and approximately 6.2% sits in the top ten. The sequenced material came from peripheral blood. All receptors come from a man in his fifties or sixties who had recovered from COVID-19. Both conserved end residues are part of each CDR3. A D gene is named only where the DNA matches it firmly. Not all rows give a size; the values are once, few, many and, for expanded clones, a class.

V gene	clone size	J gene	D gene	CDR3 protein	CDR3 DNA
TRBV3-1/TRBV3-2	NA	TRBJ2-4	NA	CASSQGTKNIQYF	TGTGCCAGCAGCCAAGGTACCAAAAACATTCAGTACTTC
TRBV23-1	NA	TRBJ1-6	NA	CASSQTDRPGGNSPLHF	TGCGCCAGCAGTCAGACGGACAGACCGGGGGGTAATTCACCCCTCCACTTT
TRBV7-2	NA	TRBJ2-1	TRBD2	CASSLTRGTYNEQFF	TGTGCCAGCAGCTTAACGCGGGGGACCTACAATGAGCAGTTCTTC
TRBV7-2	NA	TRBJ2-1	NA	CASSLGESYNEQFF	TGTGCCAGCAGCTTAGGGGAGTCCTACAATGAGCAGTTCTTC
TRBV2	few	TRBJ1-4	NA	CATLFATNEKLFF	TGTGCCACCTTGTTTGCAACTAATGAAAAACTGTTTTTT
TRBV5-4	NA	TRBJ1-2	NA	CASSLMGVYGYTF	TGTGCCAGCAGCCTAATGGGAGTCTACGGCTACACCTTC
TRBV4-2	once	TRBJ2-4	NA	CASSQDTLAIYF	TGTGCCAGCAGCCAAGATACCCTAGCAATCTACTTC
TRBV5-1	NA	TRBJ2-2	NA	CASSFTGKSSTGELFF	TGCGCCAGCAGCTTTACAGGGAAGAGCAGCACCGGGGAGCTGTTTTTT
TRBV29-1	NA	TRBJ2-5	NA	CSVGVGELMETQYF	TGCAGCGTTGGGGTCGGGGAGTTGATGGAGACCCAGTACTTC
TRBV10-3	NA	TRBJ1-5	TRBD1	CAISARDRGFQPQHF	TGTGCCATCAGTGCCCGGGACAGGGGCTTTCAGCCCCAGCATTTT
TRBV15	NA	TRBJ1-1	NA	CATSRPHRGSNTEAFF	TGTGCCACCAGCAGACCCCATAGGGGCTCGAACACTGAAGCTTTCTTT
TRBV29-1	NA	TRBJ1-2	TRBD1	CSVSVRGSSNYGYTF	TGCAGCGTTTCGGTCAGGGGGAGTTCTAACTATGGCTACACCTTC
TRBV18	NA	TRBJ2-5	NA	CASSQSTGRQETQYF	TGTGCCAGCTCCCAGTCGACAGGCCGACAAGAGACCCAGTACTTC
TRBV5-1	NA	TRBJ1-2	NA	CASSLALGEDGYTF	TGCGCCAGCAGCTTGGCCCTAGGGGAGGATGGCTACACCTTC
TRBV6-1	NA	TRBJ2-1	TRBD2	CASSQAGGTSYNEQFF	TGTGCCAGCAGTCAAGCGGGAGGGACCTCCTACAATGAGCAGTTCTTC
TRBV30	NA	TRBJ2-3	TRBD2	CAWSTSGGTDTQYF	TGTGCCTGGTCGACTAGCGGGGGCACAGATACGCAGTATTTT
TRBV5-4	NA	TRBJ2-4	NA	CASRAGTGAGIQYF	TGTGCCAGCAGAGCCGGGACTGGGGCTGGCATTCAGTACTTC
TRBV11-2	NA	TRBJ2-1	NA	CASSSYRVHEQFF	TGTGCCAGCAGCTCATACAGGGTCCATGAGCAGTTCTTC
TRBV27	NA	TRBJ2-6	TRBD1	CASVLGTGNSGANVLTF	TGTGCCAGCGTGCTTGGGACAGGGAATTCTGGGGCCAACGTCCTGACTTTC
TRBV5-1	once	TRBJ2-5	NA	CASSKGMAGAGETQYF	TGCGCCAGCAGCAAAGGAATGGCGGGGGCAGGGGAGACCCAGTACTTC
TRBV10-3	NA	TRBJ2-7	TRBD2	CAISQTSGGAYEQYF	TGTGCCATTTCACAAACTAGCGGGGGGGCCTACGAGCAGTACTTC
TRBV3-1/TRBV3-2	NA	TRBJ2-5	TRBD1	CASSQGVGQGLETQYF	TGTGCCAGCAGCCAAGGGGTAGGACAGGGGCTTGAGACCCAGTACTTC
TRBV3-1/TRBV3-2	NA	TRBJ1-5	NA	CASSDDSSNQPQHF	TGTGCCAGCAGCGACGACAGCAGCAATCAGCCCCAGCATTTT
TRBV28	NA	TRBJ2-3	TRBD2	CATAAGGRGTDTQYF	TGTGCCACCGCTGCGGGGGGTCGGGGAACAGATACGCAGTATTTT
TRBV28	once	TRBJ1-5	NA	CASSLEPNQPQHF	TGTGCCAGCAGTTTGGAGCCCAATCAGCCCCAGCATTTT
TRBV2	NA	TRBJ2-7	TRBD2	CASIQGTSGRGEQYF	TGTGCCAGCATCCAAGGGACTAGCGGGAGGGGCGAGCAGTACTTC
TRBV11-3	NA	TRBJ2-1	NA	CASSLLASGTYNEQFF	TGTGCCAGCAGCTTACTGGCTTCAGGGACCTACAATGAGCAGTTCTTC
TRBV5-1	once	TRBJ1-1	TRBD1	CASSLASGQLGTEAFF	TGCGCCAGCAGCTTGGCATCGGGACAGTTGGGCACTGAAGCTTTCTTT
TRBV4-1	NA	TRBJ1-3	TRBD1	CASSQELGQLGNTIYF	TGCGCCAGCAGCCAAGAGTTGGGACAGCTAGGAAACACCATATATTTT
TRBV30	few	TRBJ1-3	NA	CAWTQGLSGNTIYF	TGTGCCTGGACCCAGGGGCTTTCGGGAAACACCATATATTTT
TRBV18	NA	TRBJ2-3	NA	CASSPRQGADTQYF	TGTGCCAGCTCACCACGGCAGGGCGCAGATACGCAGTATTTT
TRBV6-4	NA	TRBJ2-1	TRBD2	CASSDSGGSSSNEQFF	TGTGCCAGCAGTGACTCGGGCGGGAGCTCCTCCAATGAGCAGTTCTTC
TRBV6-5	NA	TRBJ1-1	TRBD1	CASRGRQGSTEAFF	TGTGCCAGCAGGGGGAGACAGGGGAGCACTGAAGCTTTCTTT
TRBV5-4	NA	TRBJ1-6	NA	CASNLRTVGRIYNSPLHF	TGTGCCAGCAACTTGAGGACTGTAGGAAGGATTTATAATTCACCCCTCCACTTT
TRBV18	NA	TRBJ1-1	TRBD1	CASSPRQGANTEAFF	TGTGCCAGCTCACCCCGACAGGGGGCGAATACTGAAGCTTTCTTT
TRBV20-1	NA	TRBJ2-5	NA	CSAHREETQYF	TGCAGTGCTCACAGGGAAGAGACCCAGTACTTC
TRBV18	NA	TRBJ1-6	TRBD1	CASSPRAGQGNSPLHF	TGTGCCAGCTCACCACGAGCGGGACAGGGTAATTCACCCCTCCACTTT